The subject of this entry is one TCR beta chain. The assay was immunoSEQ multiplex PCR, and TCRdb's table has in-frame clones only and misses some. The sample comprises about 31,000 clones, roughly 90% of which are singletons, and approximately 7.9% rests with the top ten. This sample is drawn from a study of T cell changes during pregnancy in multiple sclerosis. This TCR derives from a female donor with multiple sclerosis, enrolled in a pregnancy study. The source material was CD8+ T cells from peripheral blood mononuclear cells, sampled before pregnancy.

The CDR3 nucleotides read TGTGCCAGCCAGGGATGGACAGGGGGCACTGGGGCCAACGTCCTGACTTTC. Amino acid sequence: CASQGWTGGTGANVLTF. V and J are TRBV5-6 and TRBJ2-6; 11 bases are shared with TRBD1. V was clipped by 7 bases and J by 2 bases; unmatched bases: 8. The CDR3 consists of 17 residues. CDR1 SGHDT and CDR2 YYEEEE come from the germline V gene.